This TCR beta chain derives from a study of persistence of HIV-infected CD4 T cells. This was the immunoSEQ version 4 assay in survey mode. Sequenced by immunoSEQ multiplex PCR; TCRdb stores in-frame clones only, minus some. The repertoire holds 25,000 to 35,000 clones, with around 80% as singletons. Cells were stimulated with CMV-infected fibroblast lysates at 10 ug/mL. CD40L/CD69 double-negative CD45RO-high memory CD4+ T cells were collected. Broader study findings: TCRbeta richness was lower in CMV- and Gag-responding cells than in anti-CD3/anti-CD28-responding cells.

Germline CDR1 LNHDA, CDR2 SQIVND (reference sequence). The V end was cut by 3 bases, the J end by 3 bases, with 14 bases between. This CDR3 region has 16 residues. As concerns this clone: Its target is not known.

The specimen was CD4+ T cells sorted from PBMCs after roughly 18-hour stimulation, collected from a patient who received antiretroviral therapy. The clonotype originates from an adult man with HIV who was CMV-seropositive. The chain has TRBV19 and TRBJ2-2; D is perhaps TRBD2 (6 bases). CDR3 amino acids: CASSIGGPVDTGELFF. As DNA, the CDR3 is TGTGCCAGTAGTATTGGAGGGCCGGTTGACACCGGGGAGCTGTTTTTT.